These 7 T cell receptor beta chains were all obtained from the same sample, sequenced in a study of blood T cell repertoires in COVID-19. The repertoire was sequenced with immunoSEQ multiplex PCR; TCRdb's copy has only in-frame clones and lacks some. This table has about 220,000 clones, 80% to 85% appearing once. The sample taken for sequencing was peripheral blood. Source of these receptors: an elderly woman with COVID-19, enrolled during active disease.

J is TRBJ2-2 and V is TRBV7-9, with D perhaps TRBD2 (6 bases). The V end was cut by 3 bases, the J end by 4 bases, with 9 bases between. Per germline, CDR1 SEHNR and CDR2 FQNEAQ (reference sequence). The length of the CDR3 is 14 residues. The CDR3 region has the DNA TGTGCCAGCAGCTTGGGGGGAAGCACCGGGGAGCTGTTTTTT. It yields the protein CASSLGGSTGELFF.

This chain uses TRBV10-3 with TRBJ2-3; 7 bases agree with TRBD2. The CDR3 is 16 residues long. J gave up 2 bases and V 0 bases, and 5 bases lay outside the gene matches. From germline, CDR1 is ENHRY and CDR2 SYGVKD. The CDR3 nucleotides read TGTGCCATCAGTGAGTCATCGAGCGGGGTCACAGATACGCAGTATTTT. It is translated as CAISESSSGVTDTQYF.

CDR3 coding DNA: TGTGCCAGCTCACCTACAGGGTTTGGGGCCAACGTCCTGACTTTC. This translates into CASSPTGFGANVLTF. This chain connects TRBV18 to TRBJ2-6; D perhaps matches TRBD1 (6 bases). CDR1 and CDR2 (germline): KGHSH, LQKENI. This CDR3 has 15 amino acids. V gave up 3 bases and J gave up 3 bases, with 9 bases separating them.

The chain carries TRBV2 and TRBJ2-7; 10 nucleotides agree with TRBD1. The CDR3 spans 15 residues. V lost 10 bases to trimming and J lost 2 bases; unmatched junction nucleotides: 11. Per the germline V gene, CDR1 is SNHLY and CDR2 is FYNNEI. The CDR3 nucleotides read TGTGCCACTTCACTCCGGGACAGGGGAACCTACGAGCAGTACTTC. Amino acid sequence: CATSLRDRGTYEQYF.

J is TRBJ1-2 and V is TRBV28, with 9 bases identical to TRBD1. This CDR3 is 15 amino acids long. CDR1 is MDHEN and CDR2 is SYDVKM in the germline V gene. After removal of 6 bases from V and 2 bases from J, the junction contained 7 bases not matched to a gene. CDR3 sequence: CASSSTGTGNYGYTF. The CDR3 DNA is TGTGCCAGCAGCTCCACCGGGACAGGGAACTATGGCTACACCTTC.

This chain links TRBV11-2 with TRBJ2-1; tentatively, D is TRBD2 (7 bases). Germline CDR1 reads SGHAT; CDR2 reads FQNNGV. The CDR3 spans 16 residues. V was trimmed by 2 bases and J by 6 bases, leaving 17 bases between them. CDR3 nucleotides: TGTGCCAGCAGCTTAAGGGGGGGGAGTATTGCCAATGAGCAGTTCTTC. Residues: CASSLRGGSIANEQFF.

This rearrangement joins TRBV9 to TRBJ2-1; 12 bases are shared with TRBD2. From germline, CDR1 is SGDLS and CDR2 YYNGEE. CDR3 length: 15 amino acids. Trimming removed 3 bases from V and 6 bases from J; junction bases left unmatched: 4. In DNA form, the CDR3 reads TGTGCCAGCAGCGCACCTAGCGGGGGGGCCAATGAGCAGTTCTTC. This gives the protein CASSAPSGGANEQFF.